These T cell receptor beta chains were read from a single sample in a study of technical replicates of blood from several donors. Sequenced by immunoSEQ multiplex PCR; TCRdb stores in-frame clones only, minus some. The sample carries roughly 65,000 clones, approximately 84% recorded once. The sample comprised PBMCs. The receptors originated from a human donor in good health. Some clones in this sample may be carry-over from other donors' samples. CDR3s leave out the opening cysteine and the closing phenylalanine or tryptophan.

>TRBJ1-2|TRBV5-1
ASSQQGGKDGYT
>TRBJ2-1|TRBV6-1
ASSAQQGLGEQF
>TRBJ2-3|TRBV5-1
ASSGLAGNPTDTQY
>TRBJ2-7|TRBV30
AWRALDRESY
>TRBJ1-2|TRBV4-1
ASSRPAGAGYGYT
>TRBJ1-5|TRBV4-3
ASSQESLAGNSNQPQH
>TRBJ2-7|TRBV6-4
ASSDPGGTSGKNTYEQY
>TRBJ1-4|TRBV19
ASSIGGRGSEKLF
>TRBJ2-1|TRBV11-3
ASSLEASGGLDEQF
>TRBJ2-7|TRBV4-1
ASSQEGLPYEQY
>TRBJ2-1|TRBV7-6
ASSIADEQF
>TRBJ1-2|TRBV5-1
ASSLARGSTNPLNYGYT
>TRBJ2-2|TRBV7-3
ASSLRRGGNTGELF
>TRBJ2-2|TRBV19
ASLKRRGNIGELF
>TRBJ2-1|TRBV6-1
ASSAGTSGILEF
>TRBJ1-1|TRBV5-1
ASSLDFMNTEAF
>TRBJ1-3|TRBV11-2
ASSLGVANTIY
>TRBJ2-7|TRBV28
ASNHLTSGGSYEQY
>TRBJ2-7|TRBV27
ASSFLGLAGGEQY
>TRBJ2-5|TRBV6-1
ASGRTSGIETQY
>TRBJ2-3|TRBV4-2
ASSQLTLAGSTDTQY
>TRBJ2-1|TRBV4-3
ASSQETSASYNEQF
>TRBJ1-1|TRBV7-2
ASSFAGAAAF
>TRBJ2-5|TRBV7-3
ASSLDRGETQY
>TRBJ1-5|TRBV5-1
ASSEGQGNQPQH
>TRBJ1-2|TRBV2
ASERDRAYGYT
>TRBJ1-5|TRBV4-2
ASSTSTGSRNQPQH
>TRBJ2-7|TRBV10-3
ATSGTSYEQY
>TRBJ2-7|TRBV19
ASSIGLADSYEQY
>TRBJ1-2|TRBV10-3
AISESKGLYGYT
>TRBJ2-7|TRBV4-3
ASSQEWDLSSYEQY
>TRBJ1-4|TRBV7-8
ASSLKDSTPSSTNEKLF